Detailed here is one TCR beta chain. Its specific antigen is unknown. Qualities for individual bases were not recorded, and no much larger clone is one base off. The entry originates in a study of OX40 agonist ivuxolimab in advanced cancers. For context, the study as a whole: The costimulatory receptor OX40 (CD134) was targeted by ivuxolimab, a fully human IgG2 agonistic monoclonal antibody. Intravenous ivuxolimab was administered to patients every 2 weeks at six dose levels: 0.01, 0.1, 0.3, 1.5, 3 and 10 mg/kg. Among the roughly 50 dose-escalation patients, some 20 had hepatocellular carcinoma, 15 or so melanoma, 9 renal cell carcinoma and 9 head and neck cancer. A male proportion of around 80% and a mean age of around 60 years, ranging from roughly 23 to 90, were recorded for the dose-escalation cohort. Patients were allowed to have had prior anti-PD-1, anti-PD-L1 or anti-CTLA-4 therapy, and around 40% of the dose-escalation patients had previously received checkpoint inhibitors. Partial responses occurred in three dose-escalation patients, of whom one had hepatocellular carcinoma and two had cutaneous melanoma. The point of sequencing TCRbeta in the periphery was to test whether ivuxolimab changed TCR sequence diversity and drove clonal T-cell expansion. The monotherapy dose-escalation portion (N ≈ 52 patients) of the phase I ivuxolimab trial is reported in the paper. General conclusions and limits of the study: After ivuxolimab, expanded clones were on average more numerous among CD8+ T cells than among CD4+ T cells. At doses of 0.1 to 3.0 mg/kg, clonal expansion of both CD4+ and CD8+ blood T cells was observed from baseline to week 6. The antigen specificity of the clonally expanded peripheral T cells was not determined. In the 0.1-3.0 mg/kg groups, partial responders were among the patients with the lowest normalized peripheral clonal expansion, particularly in CD8+ T cells. Low levels of normalized T-cell clonal expansion were also seen in some patients who did not respond.

To sequence the TCRbeta CDR3 region, genomic DNA was isolated from the sorted cells. The immunoSEQ Assay was used to sequence the TCRbeta CDR3 regions. Sourced from immuneACCESS, this table was stored by TCRdb with only in-frame sequences that have V and J called. A share of the clones is absent; for the studies checked, an unresolved V gene accounts for under half, and the remainder has no known explanation. For this sample there are 84,000 or so clones; approximately 90% appear just once. The leading ten clones occupy 0.43% of the sample. Patients with a history of autoimmune disease or receiving systemic immunosuppression were excluded from the trial. Peripheral blood for TCR sequencing was collected from all dose cohorts at baseline, on cycle 4 day 1, and on cycle 7 day 1. Samples came from an open-label, multicenter, first-in-human phase I dose-escalation trial of ivuxolimab. Adults with locally advanced or metastatic melanoma, renal cell carcinoma, hepatocellular carcinoma or head and neck squamous cell carcinoma were enrolled in the trial. CD4+ and CD8+ T cells were sorted separately from peripheral blood before TCR sequencing.

V and J are truncated by 6 bases and 0 bases respectively, leaving an intervening sequence of 15 bases. CDR1 and CDR2 (MNHNS, SASEGT) derive from the germline V gene. The CDR3 starts with the cysteine, ends with the phenylalanine, and has 15 residues. Only the CDR3 region is kept as DNA, spanning 45 bases read in frame from base 1. The chain employs TRBV6-1 and TRBJ2-7; TRBD1 is perhaps the D gene, given 6 matching bases. The receptor was isolated from an adult with an advanced solid tumor such as melanoma, head and neck, liver or kidney cancer. The specimen comprised CD4+ or CD8+ T cells sorted from blood, sampled in a trial of the OX40 agonist ivuxolimab. The CDR3 region: CASRPRDTYSYEQYF. The DNA sequence is TGTGCCAGCAGACCCCGGGACACCTACTCCTACGAGCAGTACTTC.